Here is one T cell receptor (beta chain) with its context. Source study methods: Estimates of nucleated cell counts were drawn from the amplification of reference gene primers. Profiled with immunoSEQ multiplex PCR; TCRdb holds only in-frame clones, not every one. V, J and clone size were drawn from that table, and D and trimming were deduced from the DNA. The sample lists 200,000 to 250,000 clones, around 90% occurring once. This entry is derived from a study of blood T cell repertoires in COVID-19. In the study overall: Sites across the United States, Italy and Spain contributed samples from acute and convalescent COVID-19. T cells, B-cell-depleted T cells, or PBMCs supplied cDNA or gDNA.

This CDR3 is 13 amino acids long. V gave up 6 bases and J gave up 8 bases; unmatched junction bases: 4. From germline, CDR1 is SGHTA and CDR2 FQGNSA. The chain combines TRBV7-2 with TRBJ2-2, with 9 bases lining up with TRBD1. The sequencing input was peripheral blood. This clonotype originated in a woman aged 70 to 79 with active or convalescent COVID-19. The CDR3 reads CASRGQGSGELFF. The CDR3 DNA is TGTGCCAGCAGGGGACAGGGATCGGGGGAGCTGTTTTTT.